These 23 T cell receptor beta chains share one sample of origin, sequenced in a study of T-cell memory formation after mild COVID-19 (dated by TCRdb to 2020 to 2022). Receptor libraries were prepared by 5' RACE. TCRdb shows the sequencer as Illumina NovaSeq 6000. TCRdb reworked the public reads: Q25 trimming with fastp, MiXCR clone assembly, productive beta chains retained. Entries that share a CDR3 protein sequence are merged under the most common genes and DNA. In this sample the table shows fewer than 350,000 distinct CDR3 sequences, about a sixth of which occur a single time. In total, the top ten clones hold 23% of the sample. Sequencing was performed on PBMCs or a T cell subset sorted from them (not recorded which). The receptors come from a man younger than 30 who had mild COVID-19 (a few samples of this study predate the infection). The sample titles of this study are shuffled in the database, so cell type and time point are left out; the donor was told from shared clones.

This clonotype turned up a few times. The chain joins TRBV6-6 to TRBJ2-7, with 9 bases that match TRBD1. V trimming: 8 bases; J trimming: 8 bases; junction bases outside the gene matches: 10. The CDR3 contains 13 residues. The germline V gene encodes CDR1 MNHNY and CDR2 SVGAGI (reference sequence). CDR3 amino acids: CASGYTGGEKQYV. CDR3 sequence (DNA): TGTGCCAGCGGGTATACAGGGGGCGAGAAGCAGTACGTC.

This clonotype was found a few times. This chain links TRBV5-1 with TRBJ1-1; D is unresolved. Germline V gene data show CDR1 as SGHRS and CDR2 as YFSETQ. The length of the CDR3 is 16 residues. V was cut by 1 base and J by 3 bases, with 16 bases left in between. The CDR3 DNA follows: TGCGCCAGCAGCTTGTCCACCCGGAGCGGGGACACTGAAGCTTTCTTT. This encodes CASSLSTRSGDTEAFF.

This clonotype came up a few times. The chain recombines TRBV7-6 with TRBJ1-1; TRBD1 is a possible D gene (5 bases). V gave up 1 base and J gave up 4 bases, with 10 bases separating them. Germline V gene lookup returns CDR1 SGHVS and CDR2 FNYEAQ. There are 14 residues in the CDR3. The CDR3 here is CASSLGGGVTEAFF. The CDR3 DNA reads TGTGCCAGCAGCTTAGGTGGGGGAGTCACTGAAGCTTTCTTT.

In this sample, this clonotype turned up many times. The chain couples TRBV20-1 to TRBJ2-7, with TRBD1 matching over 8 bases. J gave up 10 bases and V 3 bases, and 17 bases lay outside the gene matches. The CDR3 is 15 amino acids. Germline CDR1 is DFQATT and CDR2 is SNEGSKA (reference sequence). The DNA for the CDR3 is TGCAGTGCTAGGGCCCGACAGGGGCTTAAGTGGGGACAGTACTTC. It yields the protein CSARARQGLKWGQYF.

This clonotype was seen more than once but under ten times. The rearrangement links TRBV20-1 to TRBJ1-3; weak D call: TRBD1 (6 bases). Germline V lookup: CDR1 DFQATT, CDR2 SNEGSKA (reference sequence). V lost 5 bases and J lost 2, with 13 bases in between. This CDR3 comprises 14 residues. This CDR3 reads CSAYTGITGNTIYF. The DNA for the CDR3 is TGCAGTGCTTATACAGGGATCACTGGAAACACCATATATTTT.

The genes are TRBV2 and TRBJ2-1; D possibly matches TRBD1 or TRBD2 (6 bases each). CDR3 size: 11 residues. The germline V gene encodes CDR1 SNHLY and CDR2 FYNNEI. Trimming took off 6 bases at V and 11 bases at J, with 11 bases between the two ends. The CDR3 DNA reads TGTGCCAGCAGGGGGGGCGACCAGCAGTTCTTC. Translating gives CASRGGDQQFF.

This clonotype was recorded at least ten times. The CDR3 sequence is CASRRDSSYEQYF. CDR3 sequence (DNA): TGCGCCAGCAGGAGGGACAGTTCCTACGAGCAGTACTTC. V is TRBV5-1 and J is TRBJ2-7, with 7 bases that match TRBD1. Germline CDR1 is SGHRS and CDR2 is YFSETQ. This CDR3 has 13 residues. V shed 5 bases, J shed 1 base, and the junction held 3 bases outside the gene matches.

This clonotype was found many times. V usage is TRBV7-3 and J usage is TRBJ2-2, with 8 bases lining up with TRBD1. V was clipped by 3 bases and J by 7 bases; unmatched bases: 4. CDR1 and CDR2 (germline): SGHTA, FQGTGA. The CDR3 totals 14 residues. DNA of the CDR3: TGTGCCAGCAGCTTGGACAGGGCGGGCGGGGAGCTGTTTTTT. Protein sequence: CASSLDRAGGELFF.

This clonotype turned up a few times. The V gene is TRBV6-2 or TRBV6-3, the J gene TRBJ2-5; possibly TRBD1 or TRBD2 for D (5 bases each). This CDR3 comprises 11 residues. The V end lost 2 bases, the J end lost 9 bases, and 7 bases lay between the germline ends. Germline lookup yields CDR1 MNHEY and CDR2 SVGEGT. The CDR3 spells CASSYGTAQYF. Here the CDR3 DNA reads TGTGCCAGCAGTTACGGGACGGCCCAGTACTTC.

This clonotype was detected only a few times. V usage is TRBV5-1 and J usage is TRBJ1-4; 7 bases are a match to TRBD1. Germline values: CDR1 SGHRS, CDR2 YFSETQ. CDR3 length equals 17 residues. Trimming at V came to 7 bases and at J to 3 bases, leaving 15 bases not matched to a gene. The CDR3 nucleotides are TGCGCCAGCGCAGCCACTTTTGCAGGGGGTGCTAATGAAAAACTGTTTTTT. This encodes CASAATFAGGANEKLFF.

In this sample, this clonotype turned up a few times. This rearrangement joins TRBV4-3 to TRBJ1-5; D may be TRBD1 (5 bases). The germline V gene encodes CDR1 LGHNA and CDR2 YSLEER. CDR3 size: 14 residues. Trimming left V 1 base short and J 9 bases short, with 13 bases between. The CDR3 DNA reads TGCGCCAGCAGCCAAGGAACAGGCGTTTGGCCCCAGCATTTT. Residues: CASSQGTGVWPQHF.

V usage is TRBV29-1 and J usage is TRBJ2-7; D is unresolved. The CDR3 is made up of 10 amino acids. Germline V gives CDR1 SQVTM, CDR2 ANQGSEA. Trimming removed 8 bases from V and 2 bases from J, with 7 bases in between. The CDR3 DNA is TGCAGCTTGAAGACCTACGAGCAGTACTTC. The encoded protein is CSLKTYEQYF.

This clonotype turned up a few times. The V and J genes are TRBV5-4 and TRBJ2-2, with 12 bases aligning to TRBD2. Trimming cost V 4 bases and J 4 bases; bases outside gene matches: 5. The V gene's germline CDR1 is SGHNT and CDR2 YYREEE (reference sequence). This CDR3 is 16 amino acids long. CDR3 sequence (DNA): TGTGCCAGCAGCCTAGCGGGGGGGAGGAGCACCGGGGAGCTGTTTTTT. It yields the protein CASSLAGGRSTGELFF.

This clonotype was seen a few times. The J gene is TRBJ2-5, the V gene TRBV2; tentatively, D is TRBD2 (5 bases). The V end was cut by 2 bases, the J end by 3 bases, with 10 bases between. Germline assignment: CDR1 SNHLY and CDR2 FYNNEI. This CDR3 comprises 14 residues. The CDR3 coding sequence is TGTGCCAGCAGTGAACACGAGGGAAAAGAGACCCAGTACTTC. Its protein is CASSEHEGKETQYF.

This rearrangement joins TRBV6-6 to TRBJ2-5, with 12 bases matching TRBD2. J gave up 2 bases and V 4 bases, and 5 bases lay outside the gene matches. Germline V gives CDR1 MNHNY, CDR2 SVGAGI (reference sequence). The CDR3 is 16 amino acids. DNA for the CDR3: TGTGCCAGCAGTTCCTCTCTAGCGGGGGGGCAAGAGACCCAGTACTTC. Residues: CASSSSLAGGQETQYF.

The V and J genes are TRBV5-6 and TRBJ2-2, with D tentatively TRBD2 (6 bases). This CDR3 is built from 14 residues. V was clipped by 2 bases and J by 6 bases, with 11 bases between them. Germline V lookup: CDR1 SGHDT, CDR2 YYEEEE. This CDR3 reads CASSFGRNAGELFF. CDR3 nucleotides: TGTGCCAGCAGCTTCGGGAGAAACGCCGGGGAGCTGTTTTTT. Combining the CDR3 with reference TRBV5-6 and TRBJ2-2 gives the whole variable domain DAGVTQSPTHLIKTRGQQVTLRCSPKSGHDTVSWYQQALGQGPQFIFQYYEEEERQRGNFPDRFSGHQFPNYSSELNVNALLLGDSALYLCASSFGRNAGELFFGEGSRLTVL.

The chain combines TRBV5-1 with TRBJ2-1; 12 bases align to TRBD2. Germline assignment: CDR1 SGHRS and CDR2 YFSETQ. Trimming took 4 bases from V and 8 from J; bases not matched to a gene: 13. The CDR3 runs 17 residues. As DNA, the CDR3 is TGCGCCAGCAGCGCCAACGGGAAGGGACTAGCGGGCGATGAGCAGTTCTTC. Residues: CASSANGKGLAGDEQFF.

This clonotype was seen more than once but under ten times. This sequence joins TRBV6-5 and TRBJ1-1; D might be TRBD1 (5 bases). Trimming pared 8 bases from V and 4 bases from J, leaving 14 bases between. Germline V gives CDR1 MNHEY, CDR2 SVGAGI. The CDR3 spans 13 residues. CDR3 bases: TGTGCCAGCTGGGGACGAGGTCGCACTGAAGCTTTCTTT. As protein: CASWGRGRTEAFF.

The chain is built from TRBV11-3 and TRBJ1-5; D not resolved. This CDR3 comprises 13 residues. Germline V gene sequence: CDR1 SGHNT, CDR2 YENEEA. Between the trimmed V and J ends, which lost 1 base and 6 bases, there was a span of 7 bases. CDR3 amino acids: CASSLARIQPQHF. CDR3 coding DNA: TGTGCCAGCAGCTTAGCCAGGATTCAGCCCCAGCATTTT.

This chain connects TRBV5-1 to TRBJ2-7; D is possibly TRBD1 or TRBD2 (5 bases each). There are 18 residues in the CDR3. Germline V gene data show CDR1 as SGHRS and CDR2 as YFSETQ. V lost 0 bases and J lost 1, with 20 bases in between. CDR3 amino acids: CASSLDSSIPGRSYEQYF. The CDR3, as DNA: TGCGCCAGCAGCTTGGACTCCTCTATTCCAGGGAGATCCTACGAGCAGTACTTC.

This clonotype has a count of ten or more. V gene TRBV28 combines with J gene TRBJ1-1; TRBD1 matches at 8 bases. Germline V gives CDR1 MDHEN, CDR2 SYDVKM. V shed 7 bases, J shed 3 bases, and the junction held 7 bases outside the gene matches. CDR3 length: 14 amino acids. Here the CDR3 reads CASTPTGADTEAFF. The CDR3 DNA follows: TGTGCCAGCACCCCGACAGGGGCGGACACTGAAGCTTTCTTT. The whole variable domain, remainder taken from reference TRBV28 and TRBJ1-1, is DVKVTQSSRYLVKRTGEKVFLECVQDMDHENMFWYRQDPGLGLRLIYFSYDVKMKEKGDIPEGYSVSREKKERFSLILESASTNQTSMYLCASTPTGADTEAFFGQGTRLTVV.

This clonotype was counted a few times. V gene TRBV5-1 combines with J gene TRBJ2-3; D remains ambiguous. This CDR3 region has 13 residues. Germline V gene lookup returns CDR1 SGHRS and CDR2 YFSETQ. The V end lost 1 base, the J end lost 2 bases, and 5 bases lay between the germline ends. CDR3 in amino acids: CASSLPITDTQYF. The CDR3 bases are TGCGCCAGCAGCTTGCCCATCACAGATACGCAGTATTTT.

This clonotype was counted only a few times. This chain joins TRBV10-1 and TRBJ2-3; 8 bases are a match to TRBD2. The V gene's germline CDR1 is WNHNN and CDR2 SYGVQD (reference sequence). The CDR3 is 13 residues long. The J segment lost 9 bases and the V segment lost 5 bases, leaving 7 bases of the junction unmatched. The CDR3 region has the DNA TGCGCCAGCAGTAGCGGGACTAGGGGCACGCAGTATTTT. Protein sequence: CASSSGTRGTQYF.